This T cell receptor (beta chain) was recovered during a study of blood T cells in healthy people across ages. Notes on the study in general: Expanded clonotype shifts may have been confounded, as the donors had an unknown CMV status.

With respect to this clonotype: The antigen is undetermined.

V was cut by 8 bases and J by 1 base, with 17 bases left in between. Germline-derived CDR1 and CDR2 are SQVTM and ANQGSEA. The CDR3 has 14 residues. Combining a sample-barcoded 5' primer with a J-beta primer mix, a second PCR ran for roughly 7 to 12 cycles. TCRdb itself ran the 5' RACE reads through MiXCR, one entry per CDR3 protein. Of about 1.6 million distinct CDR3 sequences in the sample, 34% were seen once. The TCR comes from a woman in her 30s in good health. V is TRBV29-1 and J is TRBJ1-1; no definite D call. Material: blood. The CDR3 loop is CSLRLLAANTEAFF. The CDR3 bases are TGCAGCTTGAGGCTACTGGCAGCGAACACTGAAGCTTTCTTT.